This TCR beta chain was captured by sequencing in a study of shared clonotypes between healthy human individuals. The junction had 7 bases not matched to a gene; V was cut back by 8 bases and J by 5 bases. Germline V gene sequence: CDR1 ENHRY, CDR2 SYGVKD. The CDR3 extends over 13 amino acids. A CD45RA+ naive subset and a CD45RA-negative memory subset were split from CD4+ cells. Method: immunoSEQ multiplex PCR; TCRdb's copy keeps in-frame clones and lacks some. The sample carries under 1,100,000 clones, roughly 70% recorded once. The source of this sequence is a man aged 18 to 30 in good health. The sample was memory CD4+ T cells sorted from blood. Noted subset: CD45RA-negative fraction. V and J are TRBV10-3 and TRBJ2-5, with 8 bases lining up with TRBD2. The CDR3 DNA reads TGTGCCATCGGGTTAGCGGGATCCGAGACCCAGTACTTC. As protein: CAIGLAGSETQYF.